This T cell receptor (beta chain) was observed in a study of shared clonotypes between healthy human individuals. The overall study: Three plates each covered CD4 naive and memory; CD8 naive two, CD8 memory one.

This clone was seen only a few times. Its antigen is currently unknown. Findings and limits, study-wide: Among donors, the sharing of clonotypes was expected to be influenced by sequencing depth.

Over several immunoSEQ plates, each subset's genomic DNA was distributed in even portions. Clones were sequenced by immunoSEQ multiplex PCR, and TCRdb holds only the in-frame ones, with some missing. Of roughly 1,600,000 clones in the sample, 98% are singletons; the top ten hold roughly 0.36%. CDR1 is MNHEY and CDR2 is SMNVEV in the germline V gene (reference sequence). Between the trimmed V and J ends, which lost 5 bases and 0 bases, there was a span of 17 bases. The CDR3 loop spans 16 amino acids. The material sequenced was naive CD4+ T cells sorted from blood. Subset reported: CD45RA+ positively selected. This clonotype was obtained from a man aged 30-40 years in good health. The V gene is TRBV27, the J gene TRBJ2-7; D gene unclear. In DNA form, the CDR3 reads TGTGCCAGCAGTCCCCGTCCTGCATTGGCCTCCTACGAGCAGTACTTC. Translating gives CASSPRPALASYEQYF.